What follows describes a single T cell receptor beta chain. Its specificity is not known. V lost 5 bases and J lost 2; bases outside the gene matches: 8. The CDR3 extends over 14 amino acids. Germline values: CDR1 SQVTM, CDR2 ANQGSEA. These data come from a study of siplizumab effects on memory and regulatory T cells. Points from the study as a whole: Unstimulated subsets accounted for the mapping of only a minor share of the clones that were alloreactive. No naive or memory phenotype could be assigned to roughly 75-95% of proliferating clones.

Sequencing of each sample assayed roughly 9.8 x 10^4 TCR templates. Using immunoSEQ multiplex PCR, the repertoire was profiled, and TCRdb retains in-frame clones only, with some absent. The sample holds around 87,000 clones; about nine tenths are singletons and the top ten take roughly 15%. This TCR was recovered from a human donor in good health. J is TRBJ2-7 and V is TRBV29-1; 8 bases fit TRBD1. The specimen sequenced was CD4+ T cells sorted from blood. The CDR3 DNA reads as TGCAGCGTTAGACAGGGGCCCTACGCCTACGAGCAGTACTTC. As protein: CSVRQGPYAYEQYF.